Given below is one T cell receptor beta chain in context. Germline CDR1 MNHEY, CDR2 SMNVEV (reference sequence). Trimming took 5 bases from V and 8 from J; bases not matched to a gene: 7. The CDR3 is made up of 14 amino acids. Some clones are missing from TCRdb's copy, which holds only in-frame ones; the method was immunoSEQ multiplex PCR. The sample holds 75,000 to 85,000 clones, around 93% seen once. The sample originates from a study of T cell changes during pregnancy in multiple sclerosis. The TCR was taken from a female donor with multiple sclerosis, enrolled in a pregnancy study. The sample was peripheral blood, taken in the second trimester of pregnancy. V and J are TRBV27 and TRBJ1-1, with 11 bases identical to TRBD1. The CDR3 here is CASSGTGGGLEAFF. CDR3 coding DNA: TGTGCCAGCAGTGGGACAGGGGGGGGTTTGGAAGCTTTCTTT.